The 10 T cell receptor beta chains below were found in one sample sequenced in a study of response to subunit inactivated influenza vaccine. TCRdb independently ran MiXCR on the RT-PCR reads; one entry per CDR3 protein. The sample contains 250,000 to 350,000 distinct CDR3 sequences, about 20% of which appear only once. The material was PBMCs from blood, obtained less than 22 months after vaccination. These receptors came from a man in his fifties or sixties who received an inactivated influenza vaccine.

This clonotype was recorded a few times. The junction and the germline gene differ at one end; a read error may be behind it. The genes are TRBV6-5 and TRBJ1-5; 10 positions agree with TRBD1. This CDR3 contains 16 residues. Germline CDR1 and CDR2: MNHEY and SVGAGI. DNA for the CDR3: TGTGCCAGCAGCTACTTGACAGGGGGCGAGGGGCAGCCCCAGCATTTT. Protein: CASSYLTGGEGQPQHF.

The V gene is TRBV29-1, the J gene TRBJ1-1; unclear D gene. Trimming left V 4 bases short and J 0 bases short, with 18 bases between. The CDR3 sequence is 16 residues long. Germline loops: CDR1 SQVTM, CDR2 ANQGSEA. The CDR3 bases are TGCAGCGTTGTCCCGGATACCTTAGGGATGAACACTGAAGCTTTCTTT. Its translation: CSVVPDTLGMNTEAFF.

This clonotype has only a few counts. V is TRBV30 and J is TRBJ1-5, with D possibly TRBD1 on 5 matching bases. Per germline, CDR1 GTSNPN and CDR2 SVGIG (reference sequence). This CDR3 region has 18 residues. Trimming left V 2 bases short and J 0 bases short, with 20 bases between. CDR3 in amino acids: CAWSRAGLGLYSNQPQHF. The CDR3 region has the DNA TGTGCCTGGAGTCGGGCGGGGCTTGGGCTTTATAGCAATCAGCCCCAGCATTTT.

This chain links TRBV12-3 or TRBV12-4 with TRBJ2-3; D is undetermined. V dropped 4 bases and J dropped 2 bases, with 13 bases sitting between them. The CDR3 contains 15 residues. CDR3 residues: CASSSPVGPTDTQYF. Here the CDR3 DNA reads TGTGCCAGCAGTTCCCCCGTCGGCCCCACAGATACGCAGTATTTT.

This clonotype was seen only a few times. The chain has TRBV7-8 and TRBJ1-3; 8 bases are shared with TRBD1. This CDR3 spans 16 amino acids. Germline lookup yields CDR1 SGHVS and CDR2 FQNEAQ. The trim removed 1 base at V and 3 bases at J, leaving 5 bases unmatched. For the CDR3, the DNA is TGTGCCAGCAGCTTAGGGCCGGGACAGGATGGAAACACCATATATTTT. Residues: CASSLGPGQDGNTIYF.

The table lists this clonotype with many counts. The rearrangement joins TRBV20-1 to TRBJ1-2; the D gene is possibly TRBD1 (5 bases). CDR3 length: 15 residues. Deletions cut 0 bases from V and 5 bases from J, with 16 bases between. CDR1 and CDR2 (germline): DFQATT, SNEGSKA (reference sequence). CDR3 coding DNA: TGCAGTGCTAGAGATTTTGGCGGGGCCTATTATGGCTACACCTTC. It is translated as CSARDFGGAYYGYTF.

This clonotype was detected only a few times. The rearrangement joins TRBV7-9 to TRBJ2-7; TRBD1 agrees at 7 bases. Germline V CDR1 and CDR2: SEHNR, FQNEAQ (reference sequence). The CDR3 consists of 16 residues. Trimming at V came to 5 bases and at J to 4 bases, leaving 14 bases not matched to a gene. The CDR3: CASSIHRTGDTYEQYF. The CDR3, as DNA: TGTGCCAGCAGCATACACAGGACAGGAGATACTTACGAGCAGTACTTC.

The chain is built from TRBV12-3 or TRBV12-4 and TRBJ1-1; D may be TRBD1 (5 bases). The CDR3 has 14 amino acids. The V end was cut by 5 bases, the J end by 5 bases, with 15 bases between. The CDR3 coding sequence is TGTGCCAGCAGTCTCTGGGGCATGGAGACTGAAGCTTTCTTT. It yields the protein CASSLWGMETEAFF.

V is TRBV4-1 and J is TRBJ2-4; D perhaps matches TRBD2 (5 bases). Germline V lookup: CDR1 MGHRA, CDR2 YSYEKL. With 0 bases removed from V and 8 bases from J, the gap between germline ends came to 17 bases. CDR3 size: 16 residues. CDR3 sequence: CASSQESQPEADIQYF. The CDR3 coding sequence is TGCGCCAGCAGCCAAGAAAGTCAACCGGAGGCAGACATTCAGTACTTC.

CDR3 nucleotides: TGTGCCAGCAGATGGGACTACCAATACAATGAGCAGTTCTTC. Protein product: CASRWDYQYNEQFF. The rearrangement joins TRBV6-1 to TRBJ2-1; 7 bases line up with TRBD2. V shed 6 bases and J 4 bases; nucleotides not matched to a gene: 6. There are 14 residues in the CDR3. Germline CDR1 and CDR2: MNHNS and SASEGT.